This T cell receptor beta chain emerged from a study of shared clonotypes between healthy human individuals. CDR1 and CDR2 from the germline V gene are SGHTA and FQGNSA. V gave up 4 bases and J gave up 3 bases; unmatched junction bases: 2. This CDR3 contains 13 residues. Genomic DNA (from each subset) was split evenly across several immunoSEQ plates. Measured with immunoSEQ multiplex PCR; TCRdb has only the in-frame clones, and not every one. The sample lists approximately 1,500,000 clones, 95% to 97% occurring once. Within Nashville, Tennessee resided all donors, each a Caucasian adult. Partitioning of CD4+ cells yielded a CD45RA+ naive subset and a CD45RA-negative memory subset. Whole-study results and caveats: A handful of donors shared around 5.1% of their naive CD4 clonotypes.

This clone was picked up one time. Its target is unknown. Other DNA sequences within the sample encode an identical CDR3. The material sequenced was naive CD4+ T cells sorted from blood. Subset here: CD45RA+ positively selected. The TCR comes from a man in his thirties or forties in good health. This chain connects TRBV7-2 to TRBJ2-5; 7 bases agree with TRBD1. The CDR3 here is CASSWDREETQYF. The CDR3 DNA reads TGTGCCAGCAGCTGGGACAGAGAAGAGACCCAGTACTTC.